Below are 22 T cell receptor beta chains sequenced from a single sample in a study of CD8 T cells in Susac syndrome. An input of 0.5 to 1 ug of RNA was subjected to reverse transcription using random hexamers. One entry per CDR3 protein, called by TCRdb with MiXCR from the immunoSEQ multiplex PCR reads. The data contain approximately 46,000 distinct CDR3 sequences, almost 95% of them seen just once; the ten biggest clones take up 0.41%. Sequences were obtained from CD8+ T cells from PBMCs. These receptors were obtained from a human donor in good health.

The chain uses TRBV7-8 and TRBJ2-1; unclear D gene. The CDR3 consists of 16 residues. Germline loops: CDR1 SGHVS, CDR2 FQNEAQ. The V and J ends lost 2 bases and 0 bases respectively, with 11 bases between them. The CDR3 is CASSLTAWSSYNEQFF. The CDR3 nucleotides read TGTGCCAGCAGCTTAACAGCTTGGAGCTCCTACAATGAGCAGTTCTTC.

The rearrangement uses TRBV5-1 and TRBJ2-7; weak D call: TRBD1 (5 bases). This CDR3 has 14 residues. The V end lost 2 bases, the J end lost 2 bases, and 11 bases lay between the germline ends. Per germline, CDR1 SGHRS and CDR2 YFSETQ. The CDR3 region is CASSFRGTPYEQYF. The CDR3 DNA sequence: TGCGCCAGCAGCTTTAGGGGAACTCCCTACGAGCAGTACTTC.

This clonotype was counted a single time. The chain joins TRBV12-3 or TRBV12-4 to TRBJ2-7, with 8 bases lining up with TRBD1. The CDR3 is 16 amino acids. J gave up 5 bases and V 2 bases, and 11 bases lay outside the gene matches. CDR3 residues: CASSLSSSGGRDEQYF. Here the CDR3 DNA reads TGTGCCAGCAGTTTAAGTAGCTCAGGGGGCAGGGACGAGCAGTACTTC.

The genes are TRBV7-9 and TRBJ2-7; TRBD1 aligns across 9 bases. Germline assignment: CDR1 SEHNR and CDR2 FQNEAQ (reference sequence). Losses at the gene ends were 5 bases for V and 3 bases for J; bases not matched to a gene: 11. The CDR3 runs to 16 residues. CDR3 sequence: CASSGRTGVNSYEQYF. CDR3 DNA: TGTGCCAGCAGCGGGCGGACAGGGGTTAATAGCTACGAGCAGTACTTC.

The chain has TRBV29-1 and TRBJ2-3; 8 bases map to TRBD2. Germline lookup yields CDR1 SQVTM and CDR2 ANQGSEA. The CDR3 covers 16 residues. The V segment lost 7 bases and the J segment 2 bases; nucleotides outside the gene matches: 14. The CDR3 reads CSARGGTSGPTDTQYF. The CDR3 DNA sequence: TGCAGCGCACGGGGGGGAACTAGCGGACCCACAGATACGCAGTATTTT.

In regard to this clonotype: Germline and junction disagree at one end, which may indicate a read error. This sequence joins TRBV27 and TRBJ2-1; 8 bases map to TRBD2. This CDR3 is 16 amino acids long. CDR1 MNHEY and CDR2 SMNVEV come from the germline V gene (reference sequence). CDR3 loop: CASTSYLAGSSNEQFF. The DNA of the CDR3 is TGTGCCAGCACTAGTTACCTAGCGGGTTCCTCCAATGAGCAGTTCTTC.

The chain combines TRBV7-9 with TRBJ2-2; 9 bases match TRBD2. V trimming: 5 bases; J trimming: 6 bases; junction bases outside the gene matches: 10. CDR1 and CDR2 (germline): SEHNR, FQNEAQ (reference sequence). There are 16 residues in the CDR3. In nucleotides, the CDR3 is TGTGCCAGCAGCATAAATAGCGGGAGAAGGGCCGGGGAGCTGTTTTTT. Its translation: CASSINSGRRAGELFF.

The chain employs TRBV29-1 and TRBJ2-7; 11 nucleotides align to TRBD2. CDR1 and CDR2 from the germline V gene are SQVTM and ANQGSEA. The CDR3 loop spans 13 amino acids. The J segment lost 4 bases and the V segment lost 6 bases, leaving 5 bases of the junction unmatched. This CDR3 reads CSVELAGAYEQYF. CDR3 nucleotide sequence: TGCAGCGTCGAACTAGCGGGGGCGTACGAGCAGTACTTC.

The genes are TRBV14 and TRBJ1-5, with 8 nucleotides matching TRBD1. This CDR3 is 15 amino acids long. The V gene's germline CDR1 is SGHDN and CDR2 FVKESK. V lost 4 bases, J lost 4 bases, and 6 bases stayed unmatched. The CDR3: CASSPGQGENQPQHF. The CDR3 DNA reads as TGTGCCAGCAGCCCAGGACAGGGCGAAAATCAGCCCCAGCATTTT.

The rearrangement links TRBV27 to TRBJ2-7; D is possibly TRBD1 or TRBD2 (6 bases each). The germline V gene has CDR1 MNHEY and CDR2 SMNVEV (reference sequence). The CDR3 has 14 amino acids. Trimming shortened V by 8 bases and J by 6 bases, and 20 bases separated the two germline ends. In DNA form, the CDR3 reads TGTGCCAGCTCATTAGGGGGGAGTGAGGCCGAGCAGTACTTC. Encoded protein: CASSLGGSEAEQYF.

The chain recombines TRBV10-3 with TRBJ2-7; D is perhaps TRBD2 (7 bases). Germline V lookup: CDR1 ENHRY, CDR2 SYGVKD. V lost 0 bases and J lost 0, with 12 bases in between. CDR3 size: 16 residues. CDR3 sequence reads: CAISESGGRGSYEQYF. The CDR3 bases are TGTGCCATCAGTGAGTCGGGGGGGCGCGGCTCCTACGAGCAGTACTTC.

The gene calls are TRBV13 and TRBJ1-1; TRBD1 is a possible D gene (6 bases). The CDR3 consists of 19 residues. Germline CDR1 PRHDT, CDR2 FYEKMQ (reference sequence). Trimming removed 2 bases at V and 6 bases at J, with 28 bases between. CDR3 nucleotides: TGTGCCAGCAGCTTATATGGGGGCGGAGGGGGGGCGACGATGGCTGAAGCTTTCTTT. Amino acid sequence: CASSLYGGGGGATMAEAFF.

J is TRBJ2-1 and V is TRBV14, with 10 bases lining up with TRBD2. This CDR3 has 17 amino acids. CDR1 SGHDN and CDR2 FVKESK come from the germline V gene. The V and J ends lost 0 bases and 5 bases, in that order; junction bases with no gene match: 7. The CDR3 is CASSQDGASGRHNEQFF. The CDR3 nucleotides are TGTGCCAGCAGCCAAGATGGGGCTAGCGGGAGACACAATGAGCAGTTCTTC.

The rearrangement joins TRBV4-1 to TRBJ2-3, with TRBD1 matching 8 bases. The germline V gene encodes CDR1 MGHRA and CDR2 YSYEKL. V was clipped by 3 bases and J by 4 bases; unmatched bases: 9. CDR3 length: 16 residues. CDR3 nucleotides: TGCGCCAGCAGCCAGCCCTTCCGGGACAGGTCAGATACGCAGTATTTT. It encodes CASSQPFRDRSDTQYF.

The sample holds one count of this clonotype. The V and J genes are TRBV25-1 and TRBJ2-7; D possibly uses TRBD1 or TRBD2 (5 bases each). Trimming took 8 bases from V and 6 from J, leaving 14 bases between them. The CDR3 is made up of 12 amino acids. Germline V lookup: CDR1 MGHDK, CDR2 SYGVNS. The CDR3 is CASQGPAVEQYF. The CDR3 DNA reads TGTGCCAGCCAGGGACCCGCGGTCGAGCAGTACTTC.

The V call is TRBV5-1, the J call TRBJ2-1; 7 positions agree with TRBD2. Looked up from germline, CDR1 is SGHRS and CDR2 is YFSETQ. The CDR3 has 15 amino acids. V lost 0 bases, J lost 15 bases, and 15 bases stayed unmatched. The DNA of the CDR3 is TGCGCCAGCAGCTTGGAGGGCGGGAGAGTCTCCTGGGGGTTCTTC. The encoded protein is CASSLEGGRVSWGFF.

The rearrangement links TRBV7-8 to TRBJ2-7, with D possibly matching TRBD2 (5 bases). The V gene lost 4 bases and the J gene lost 0 bases, with 19 bases spanning the gap. Germline CDR1 reads SGHVS; CDR2 reads FQNEAQ. The CDR3 runs 17 residues. The CDR3 sequence: CASSSPRERVSSYEQYF. CDR3 in DNA: TGTGCCAGCAGCTCCCCCCGAGAGAGGGTAAGCTCCTACGAGCAGTACTTC.

This sequence joins TRBV6-5 and TRBJ2-2; D gene ambiguous. The CDR3 is 16 residues long. Trimming removed 0 bases at V and 0 bases at J, with 8 bases between. Germline CDR1 MNHEY, CDR2 SVGAGI. The CDR3 bases are TGTGCCAGCAGTTACTCGGAAGCCTCGAACACCGGGGAGCTGTTTTTT. Translated, it gives CASSYSEASNTGELFF.

V and J are TRBV7-6 and TRBJ2-3; weak D call: TRBD2 (5 bases). V dropped 5 bases and J dropped 1 base, with 13 bases sitting between them. CDR3 length: 15 amino acids. Germline loops: CDR1 SGHVS, CDR2 FNYEAQ. The CDR3 here is CASSLLGSRTDTQYF. The DNA of the CDR3 is TGTGCCAGCAGCCTTTTGGGGAGTCGCACAGATACGCAGTATTTT.

V and J are TRBV10-2 and TRBJ2-7; a possible D gene is TRBD1 (5 bases). The germline CDR1 and CDR2 sequences are WSHSY and SAAADI. The CDR3 loop spans 14 amino acids. The ends were cut back, 1 base at V and 3 bases at J, with 10 bases in the middle. CDR3 sequence (DNA): TGCGCCAGCAGTGAGTTTACCACAGGCTACGAGCAGTACTTC. Its protein is CASSEFTTGYEQYF.

V is TRBV7-2 and J is TRBJ2-5; a possible D gene is TRBD1 (5 bases). Germline loops: CDR1 SGHTA, CDR2 FQGNSA. V lost 1 base and J 3 bases, leaving 12 bases between the germline ends. The CDR3 loop spans 15 amino acids. CDR3 in amino acids: CASSLVPAGKETQYF. The CDR3 DNA sequence: TGTGCCAGCAGCTTAGTCCCGGCAGGGAAAGAGACCCAGTACTTC.

The chain carries TRBV11-2 and TRBJ2-7, with 9 bases identical to TRBD1. V dropped 5 bases and J dropped 5; count of bases not matched to a gene: 4. Germline V gives CDR1 SGHAT, CDR2 FQNNGV. This CDR3 region has 13 residues. CDR3 protein: CASSNRDRDEQYF. Here the CDR3 DNA reads TGTGCCAGCAGCAACCGGGACAGGGACGAGCAGTACTTC. Variable domain in full (rest from reference TRBV11-2 and TRBJ2-7): EAGVAQSPRYKIIEKRQSVAFWCNPISGHATLYWYQQILGQGPKLLIQFQNNGVVDDSQLPKDRFSAERLKGVDSTLKIQPAKLEDSAVYLCASSNRDRDEQYFGPGTRLTVT.